What follows are 31 T cell receptor beta chains derived from one specimen sequenced in a study of long-term antiretroviral therapy in people with HIV. This was the immunoSEQ v3.0 assay at survey level. The method was immunoSEQ multiplex PCR; TCRdb's version includes in-frame clones alone and lacks a portion of them. The sample holds under 20,000 clones, 90% to 95% seen once. The input for sequencing was unsorted PBMCs, taken 3 years after starting antiretroviral therapy. Receptors originate from a man aged 45-65 years with HIV.

The chain employs TRBV4-3 and TRBJ2-1; D call uncertain. This CDR3 has 11 amino acids. With 1 base removed from V and 6 bases from J, the gap between germline ends came to 1 base. Germline V gene data show CDR1 as LGHNA and CDR2 as YSLEER. The CDR3 is CASSQGNEQFF. The CDR3 DNA sequence: TGCGCCAGCAGCCAAGGCAATGAGCAGTTCTTC.

The chain has TRBV2 and TRBJ2-3; 7 bases agree with TRBD2. There are 14 residues in the CDR3. Per germline, CDR1 SNHLY and CDR2 FYNNEI. The J segment lost 2 bases and the V segment lost 2 bases, leaving 1 base of the junction unmatched. The CDR3 nucleotides are TGTGCCAGCAGTGAACTAGCGGTCACAGATACGCAGTATTTT. The encoded protein is CASSELAVTDTQYF.

The chain uses TRBV11-2 and TRBJ1-1; D gene uncertain. This CDR3 contains 16 residues. Germline V gives CDR1 SGHAT, CDR2 FQNNGV. The V gene lost 0 bases and the J gene lost 4 bases, with 15 bases spanning the gap. This CDR3 is CASSLEVSPRSTEAFF. CDR3 in DNA: TGTGCCAGCAGCTTAGAGGTTTCCCCCAGGAGCACTGAAGCTTTCTTT.

The chain recombines TRBV11-2 with TRBJ2-5; perhaps TRBD1 as D (5 bases). V lost 6 bases, J lost 4 bases, and 18 bases lay in between. The CDR3 contains 15 residues. Germline V lookup: CDR1 SGHAT, CDR2 FQNNGV. The CDR3 sequence is CASRRHRWDGETQYF. The CDR3, as DNA: TGTGCCAGCAGGCGTCACAGGTGGGATGGAGAGACCCAGTACTTC.

J is TRBJ2-3 and V is TRBV5-4; D is undetermined. CDR1 SGHNT and CDR2 YYREEE come from the germline V gene (reference sequence). V lost 4 bases, J lost 4 bases, and 13 bases lay in between. CDR3 size: 14 residues. The DNA for the CDR3 is TGTGCCAGCAGCCCAAGCGTCGTCTCAGATACGCAGTATTTT. Translating it yields CASSPSVVSDTQYF.

CDR3 region: CASRLKRGNTEAFF. The CDR3 DNA reads TGTGCCAGCAGGCTGAAGAGGGGGAACACTGAAGCTTTCTTT. The chain joins TRBV6-1 to TRBJ1-1; possibly TRBD1 for D (5 bases). This CDR3 is built from 14 residues. Germline-derived CDR1 and CDR2 are MNHNS and SASEGT. Between the trimmed V and J ends, which lost 6 bases and 1 base, there was a span of 12 bases.

This clone was observed once. This chain joins TRBV7-2 and TRBJ2-3, with D tentatively TRBD1 (6 bases). The CDR3 has 14 amino acids. V was clipped by 5 bases and J by 3 bases, with 12 bases between them. The germline gives CDR1 SGHTA, CDR2 FQGNSA. Here the CDR3 reads CASSILTGTDTQYF. DNA for the CDR3: TGTGCCAGCAGCATCCTCACAGGGACAGATACGCAGTATTTT. The full variable domain, rest sourced from reference TRBV7-2 and TRBJ2-3, is GAGVSQSPSNKVTEKGKDVELRCDPISGHTALYWYRQSLGQGLEFLIYFQGNSAPDKSGLPSDRFSAERTGGSVSTLTIQRTQQEDSAVYLCASSILTGTDTQYFGPGTRLTVL.

The table lists this clone with a count of one. This chain links TRBV11-2 with TRBJ2-5, with D maybe TRBD1 (5 bases). Trimming removed 1 base from V and 2 bases from J, with 17 bases in between. Germline values: CDR1 SGHAT, CDR2 FQNNGV. The CDR3 runs 17 residues. The DNA for the CDR3 is TGTGCCAGCAGCTTAGTTCACAGGTTCTCACGACAAGAGACCCAGTACTTC. This sequence encodes CASSLVHRFSRQETQYF.

The CDR3 sequence is CASSEPGWGGYEQYF. The CDR3 DNA reads as TGTGCCAGCAGTGAACCAGGGTGGGGGGGATACGAGCAGTACTTC. J is TRBJ2-7 and V is TRBV25-1, with TRBD2 identical over 7 bases. The CDR3 contains 15 residues. Losses at the gene ends were 2 bases for V and 4 bases for J; bases not matched to a gene: 8. CDR1 is MGHDK and CDR2 is SYGVNS in the germline V gene.

V is TRBV11-2 and J is TRBJ2-1, with 9 bases identical to TRBD1. The CDR3 runs 14 residues. Germline values: CDR1 SGHAT, CDR2 FQNNGV. V gave up 3 bases and J gave up 8 bases; unmatched junction bases: 5. For the CDR3, the DNA is TGTGCCAGCAGCTTCAGGACAGGGGTCCATGAGCAGTTCTTC. Amino acids: CASSFRTGVHEQFF. Filled out from reference TRBV11-2 and TRBJ2-1, the complete variable domain reads EAGVAQSPRYKIIEKRQSVAFWCNPISGHATLYWYQQILGQGPKLLIQFQNNGVVDDSQLPKDRFSAERLKGVDSTLKIQPAKLEDSAVYLCASSFRTGVHEQFFGPGTRLTVL.

The gene calls are TRBV4-2 and TRBJ2-2, with a tentative D call TRBD1 (6 bases). Per germline, CDR1 LGHNA and CDR2 YNFKEQ. Trimming stripped 4 bases from V and 3 bases from J, with 18 bases between. The CDR3 is 17 amino acids. The CDR3 is CASSLYPGVVDTGELFF. The CDR3 DNA sequence: TGTGCCAGCAGCCTGTATCCAGGGGTGGTGGACACCGGGGAGCTGTTTTTT.

This clone came up once. This chain connects TRBV7-2 to TRBJ1-2; D is possibly TRBD1 (5 bases). This CDR3 is 14 amino acids long. In germline, CDR1 is SGHTA, CDR2 FQGNSA. The germline V and J ends were trimmed by 1 base and 2 bases, with 8 bases remaining between them. Written as DNA, the CDR3 is TGTGCCAGCAGCTTAGGCGCAGGGAACTATGGCTACACCTTC. Translating it yields CASSLGAGNYGYTF.

The chain links TRBV29-1 to TRBJ1-1; D is perhaps TRBD1 (5 bases). The germline gives CDR1 SQVTM, CDR2 ANQGSEA. V was trimmed by 5 bases and J by 1 base, leaving 8 bases between them. The CDR3 spans 12 residues. Written as DNA, the CDR3 is TGCAGCGTTAAGGGGCGGAACACTGAAGCTTTCTTT. Protein: CSVKGRNTEAFF. Using reference TRBV29-1 and TRBJ1-1 for the parts outside the CDR3, the full variable domain is SAVISQKPSRDICQRGTSLTIQCQVDSQVTMMFWYRQQPGQSLTLIATANQGSEATYESGFVIDKFPISRPNLTFSTLTVSNMSPEDSSIYLCSVKGRNTEAFFGQGTRLTVV.

The genes are TRBV30 and TRBJ2-7; D possibly uses TRBD1 or TRBD2 (5 bases each). The CDR3 runs 13 residues. Germline CDR1 reads GTSNPN; CDR2 reads SVGIG (reference sequence). Between the trimmed V and J ends, which lost 2 bases and 7 bases, there was a span of 15 bases. Here the CDR3 DNA reads TGTGCCTGGAGTCCCGGGACCCTTAGGGAGCAGTACTTC. This codes for CAWSPGTLREQYF.

The chain joins TRBV5-1 to TRBJ2-7; either TRBD1 or TRBD2 may fit D (5 bases each). Germline CDR1 is SGHRS and CDR2 is YFSETQ. There are 14 residues in the CDR3. The V gene lost 3 bases and the J gene lost 2 bases, with 12 bases spanning the gap. The CDR3 DNA reads as TGCGCCAGCAGCTACTCGACGGGGCCCTACGAGCAGTACTTC. This encodes CASSYSTGPYEQYF.

V gene TRBV18 combines with J gene TRBJ1-2; D uncertain. Germline-derived CDR1 and CDR2 are KGHSH and LQKENI. V lost 4 bases to trimming and J lost 4 bases, with 10 bases between them. CDR3 length: 13 residues. This chain's CDR3 is CASSLEGIYGYTF. The DNA for the CDR3 is TGTGCCAGCTCACTGGAGGGTATCTATGGCTACACCTTC.

The J gene is TRBJ2-1, the V gene TRBV10-1, with D perhaps being TRBD1 or TRBD2 (5 bases each). Trimming pared 3 bases from V and 2 bases from J, leaving 14 bases between. There are 16 residues in the CDR3. Germline CDR1 WNHNN, CDR2 SYGVQD (reference sequence). The CDR3 is CASSDTGAAAYNEQFF. CDR3 sequence (DNA): TGCGCCAGCAGTGATACCGGGGCGGCCGCCTACAATGAGCAGTTCTTC.

V and J are TRBV30 and TRBJ1-2; D gene uncertain. The V end lost 0 bases, the J end lost 4 bases, and 12 bases lay between the germline ends. The CDR3 length is 14 residues. The germline V gene encodes CDR1 GTSNPN and CDR2 SVGIG (reference sequence). The CDR3, as DNA: TGTGCCTGGAGTGTTTGGCAGATGATCTATGGCTACACCTTC. Translation: CAWSVWQMIYGYTF.

The chain joins TRBV5-4 to TRBJ2-1, with D tentatively TRBD1 (5 bases). The germline V gene has CDR1 SGHNT and CDR2 YYREEE (reference sequence). This CDR3 contains 15 residues. V lost 4 bases to trimming and J lost 7 bases, with 18 bases between them. The CDR3 sequence is CASSSLVGQGNEQFF. Here the CDR3 DNA reads TGTGCCAGCAGCAGTCTAGTGGGGCAAGGGAATGAGCAGTTCTTC.

This rearrangement joins TRBV2 to TRBJ1-2; the match to TRBD1 covers 10 bases. V gave up 6 bases and J gave up 5 bases; unmatched junction bases: 6. Germline V gives CDR1 SNHLY, CDR2 FYNNEI. This CDR3 contains 14 residues. Here the CDR3 DNA reads TGTGCCAGCAGCCGACAGGGGGCAAAGTATGGCTACACCTTC. This gives the protein CASSRQGAKYGYTF.

In this sample, this clone turned up a few times. J is TRBJ1-5 and V is TRBV5-1; D perhaps matches TRBD1 (6 bases). Germline-derived CDR1 and CDR2 are SGHRS and YFSETQ. The CDR3 has 14 amino acids. Trimming stripped 7 bases from V and 8 bases from J, with 19 bases between. The CDR3 sequence is CASAGGSGDEPQHF. Written as DNA, the CDR3 is TGCGCCAGCGCGGGAGGGTCAGGGGATGAGCCCCAGCATTTT.

V and J are TRBV28 and TRBJ2-2; possible D gene TRBD1, 6 bases. The CDR3 contains 12 residues. V lost 8 bases, J lost 5 bases, and 9 bases lay in between. CDR1 is MDHEN, CDR2 SYDVKM, per germline. CDR3 sequence (DNA): TGTGCCAGCGTGAGGGGGACCGGGGAGCTGTTTTTT. This translates into CASVRGTGELFF.

The genes are TRBV6-1 and TRBJ1-5; D unclear. CDR3 length: 15 residues. The V end lost 7 bases, the J end lost 3 bases, and 16 bases lay between the germline ends. In germline, CDR1 is MNHNS, CDR2 SASEGT. CDR3 loop: CASTPRPGNNQPQHF. The DNA for the CDR3 is TGTGCCAGCACTCCGAGACCGGGCAACAATCAGCCCCAGCATTTT.

The chain links TRBV2 to TRBJ1-1, with D maybe TRBD1 (5 bases). Trimming took off 6 bases at V and 4 bases at J, with 18 bases between the two ends. CDR3 length equals 15 residues. Looked up from germline, CDR1 is SNHLY and CDR2 is FYNNEI. The CDR3 DNA reads TGTGCCAGCAGGACCTCTGGGGGTCGGGGCACTGAAGCTTTCTTT. As protein: CASRTSGGRGTEAFF.

The chain couples TRBV7-9 to TRBJ2-3; 7 positions match TRBD2. Germline CDR1 reads SEHNR; CDR2 reads FQNEAQ (reference sequence). J gave up 2 bases and V 1 base, and 3 bases lay outside the gene matches. The CDR3 consists of 15 residues. CDR3 protein: CASSLGGLVTDTQYF. CDR3 DNA: TGTGCCAGCAGCTTAGGCGGACTAGTCACAGATACGCAGTATTTT.

The V and J genes are TRBV9 and TRBJ2-1; 7 bases align to TRBD2. V was pared by 3 bases and J by 0 bases, with 9 bases of the junction left unmatched. Germline assignment: CDR1 SGDLS and CDR2 YYNGEE. This CDR3 has 17 amino acids. In DNA, the CDR3 is TGTGCCAGCAGCGCGCAATGGGGCGGGAGCTCCTACAATGAGCAGTTCTTC. Translation gives CASSAQWGGSSYNEQFF.

The V gene is TRBV6-1, the J gene TRBJ2-4, with a possible D match to TRBD1 (5 bases). CDR3 length equals 17 residues. Germline CDR1 MNHNS, CDR2 SASEGT. The V and J ends lost 2 bases and 3 bases respectively, with 17 bases between them. The CDR3 DNA reads as TGTGCCAGCAGTGAAAGAGAGGCAGGGTTTAGCAAAAACATTCAGTACTTC. Residues: CASSEREAGFSKNIQYF.

V gene TRBV7-9 combines with J gene TRBJ2-1; no clear D. This CDR3 spans 14 amino acids. The V and J ends lost 5 bases and 5 bases respectively, with 13 bases between them. CDR1 is SEHNR and CDR2 is FQNEAQ in the germline V gene (reference sequence). Written as DNA, the CDR3 is TGTGCCAGCAGCGCCGGACCGAAAAACAATGAGCAGTTCTTC. Protein: CASSAGPKNNEQFF.

The rearrangement links TRBV19 to TRBJ2-1; the match to TRBD1 covers 9 bases. From germline, CDR1 is LNHDA and CDR2 SQIVND (reference sequence). The V segment lost 3 bases and the J segment 12 bases; nucleotides outside the gene matches: 6. The CDR3 is made up of 13 amino acids. CDR3 sequence reads: CASSMGQGFVQFF. The CDR3 coding sequence is TGTGCCAGTAGTATGGGACAGGGATTTGTGCAGTTCTTC.

There are a few counts of this clone. The V and J genes are TRBV6-5 and TRBJ1-5; D gene ambiguous. The CDR3 contains 13 residues. Germline CDR1 and CDR2: MNHEY and SVGAGI. V lost 0 bases and J 5 bases, leaving 5 bases between the germline ends. The CDR3, as DNA: TGTGCCAGCAGTTACTCAACCGATCAGCCCCAGCATTTT. Protein sequence: CASSYSTDQPQHF.

This clone has a handful of counts. The chain combines TRBV4-3 with TRBJ2-7; 10 bases map to TRBD2. This CDR3 is 14 amino acids long. The ends lost 4 bases at V and 4 bases at J; junction bases unmatched: 4. Germline V lookup: CDR1 LGHNA, CDR2 YSLEER. DNA of the CDR3: TGCGCCAGCAGCCCCGGGACTAGCGTTTACGAGCAGTACTTC. It encodes CASSPGTSVYEQYF.